These 10 T cell receptor beta chains came from one sample sequenced in a study of chemoradiotherapy in HPV16-positive cancers (dated by TCRdb to between 2022 and 2023). Receptor libraries were prepared by the immunoSEQ multiplex PCR assay. TCRdb took over this immuneACCESS table, retaining in-frame rearrangements with V and J assigned. Such tables are incomplete; in checked studies, under half of the missing clones stem from an unresolved V gene, and the remainder is unexplained. The sample table lists more than 9,000 clones, more than 75% of them with a count of one. The ten biggest clones cover about 2.5% of the sample. The sample was blood, taken from a patient who underwent chemoradiotherapy. The source is a human donor with HPV-associated anogenital cancer.

The gene calls are TRBV5-1 and TRBJ1-5; TRBD1 is a possible D gene (6 bases). Trimming shortened V by 1 base and J by 7 bases, and 12 bases separated the two germline ends. CDR1 and CDR2 from the germline V gene are SGHRS and YFSETQ. The CDR3 extends over 14 amino acids. Written as DNA, the CDR3 is TGCGCCAGCAGCTTGACAGGGCCGGACCAGCCCCAGCATTTT. As protein: CASSLTGPDQPQHF.

The V gene is TRBV7-3, the J gene TRBJ2-7, with 10 bases identical to TRBD2. With V trimmed by 3 bases and J by 4 bases, 9 bases remained unmatched. Germline CDR1 is SGHTA and CDR2 is FQGTGA. This CDR3 comprises 16 residues. The CDR3 reads CASSFIAGGSRYEQYF. The CDR3 bases are TGTGCCAGCAGCTTCATAGCGGGGGGTAGTAGGTACGAGCAGTACTTC.

As for this clone: Germline is not matched at one junction end, which may reflect a read error. Other DNA sequences within the sample encode an identical CDR3. The chain links TRBV6-5 to TRBJ1-2; TRBD1 matches 9 bases. The CDR3 covers 15 residues. Germline V gene data show CDR1 as MNHEY and CDR2 as SVGAGI. The chain's CDR3 is CASSRGTGWQDGYTF. The CDR3 bases are TGTGCCAGCAGTCGTGGGACAGGGTGGCAAGACGGCTACACTTTC.

The chain uses TRBV5-1 and TRBJ1-2; possibly TRBD1 for D (6 bases). Germline CDR1 and CDR2: SGHRS and YFSETQ. Trimming pared 2 bases from V and 4 bases from J, leaving 9 bases between. The CDR3 totals 13 residues. CDR3 in amino acids: CASSFSQGYGYTF. The CDR3 DNA follows: TGCGCCAGCAGCTTCTCACAGGGCTATGGCTACACCTTC.

V gene TRBV5-1 combines with J gene TRBJ2-1; TRBD1 matches 10 bases. The CDR3 consists of 16 residues. V shed 0 bases and J 2 bases; nucleotides not matched to a gene: 2. Germline V gene sequence: CDR1 SGHRS, CDR2 YFSETQ. This chain's CDR3 is CASSLGDRGTYNEQFF. CDR3 DNA sequence: TGCGCCAGCAGCTTGGGGGACAGGGGAACCTACAATGAGCAGTTCTTC. Together with reference TRBV5-1 and TRBJ2-1, the CDR3 gives the full variable domain: KAGVTQTPRYLIKTRGQQVTLSCSPISGHRSVSWYQQTPGQGLQFLFEYFSETQRNKGNFPGRFSGRQFSNSRSEMNVSTLELGDSALYLCASSLGDRGTYNEQFFGPGTRLTVL.

This clone came up a few times. The rearrangement links TRBV10-3 to TRBJ1-3; D may be TRBD1 (5 bases). The germline V and J ends were trimmed by 6 bases and 4 bases, with 13 bases remaining between them. The germline V gene has CDR1 ENHRY and CDR2 SYGVKD. The CDR3 extends over 14 amino acids. The CDR3 DNA sequence: TGTGCCATCAGCGAAGGACATGACGGAAACACCATATATTTT. Translating it yields CAISEGHDGNTIYF.

The gene calls are TRBV4-1 and TRBJ2-5; D call uncertain. V dropped 4 bases and J dropped 4 bases, with 13 bases sitting between them. Germline CDR1 is MGHRA and CDR2 is YSYEKL. This CDR3 contains 14 residues. As DNA, the CDR3 is TGCGCCAGCAGCCCGGACCCTGGGTTAGAGACCCAGTACTTC. Translated, it gives CASSPDPGLETQYF.

J is TRBJ2-2 and V is TRBV4-2; unclear D gene. CDR3 length: 15 amino acids. The germline V and J ends were trimmed by 0 bases and 3 bases, with 8 bases remaining between them. Per the germline V gene, CDR1 is LGHNA and CDR2 is YNFKEQ. CDR3 bases: TGTGCCAGCAGCCAAGATGCGACTTACACCGGGGAGCTGTTTTTT. Protein product: CASSQDATYTGELFF.

This chain uses TRBV7-2 with TRBJ2-7; maybe TRBD2 (6 bases). Trimming left V 8 bases short and J 0 bases short, with 11 bases between. This CDR3 comprises 13 residues. Germline values: CDR1 SGHTA, CDR2 FQGNSA. This chain's CDR3 is CASGGVHSYEQYF. As DNA, the CDR3 is TGTGCCAGCGGCGGGGTCCACTCCTACGAGCAGTACTTC.

V and J are TRBV2 and TRBJ1-2; D unresolved. In germline, CDR1 is SNHLY, CDR2 FYNNEI. The CDR3 spans 14 residues. The V end lost 1 base, the J end lost 2 bases, and 8 bases lay between the germline ends. CDR3 sequence: CASSEENTNYGYTF. The CDR3, as DNA: TGTGCCAGCAGTGAAGAAAACACAAACTATGGCTACACCTTC.